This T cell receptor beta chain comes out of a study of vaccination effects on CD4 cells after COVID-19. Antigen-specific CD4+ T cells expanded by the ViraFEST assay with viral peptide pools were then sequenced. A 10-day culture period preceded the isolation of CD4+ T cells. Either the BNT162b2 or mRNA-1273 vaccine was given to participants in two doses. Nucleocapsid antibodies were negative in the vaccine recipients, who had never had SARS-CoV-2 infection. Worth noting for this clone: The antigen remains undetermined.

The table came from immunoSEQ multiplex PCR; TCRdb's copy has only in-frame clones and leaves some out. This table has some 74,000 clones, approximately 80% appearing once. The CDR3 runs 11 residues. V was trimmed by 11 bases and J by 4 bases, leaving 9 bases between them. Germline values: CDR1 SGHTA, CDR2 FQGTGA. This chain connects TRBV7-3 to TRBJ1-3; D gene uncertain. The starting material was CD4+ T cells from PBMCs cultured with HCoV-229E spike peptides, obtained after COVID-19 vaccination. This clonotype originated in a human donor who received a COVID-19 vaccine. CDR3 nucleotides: TGTGCCTGTTTGGCAGGAAACACCATATATTTT. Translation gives CACLAGNTIYF.